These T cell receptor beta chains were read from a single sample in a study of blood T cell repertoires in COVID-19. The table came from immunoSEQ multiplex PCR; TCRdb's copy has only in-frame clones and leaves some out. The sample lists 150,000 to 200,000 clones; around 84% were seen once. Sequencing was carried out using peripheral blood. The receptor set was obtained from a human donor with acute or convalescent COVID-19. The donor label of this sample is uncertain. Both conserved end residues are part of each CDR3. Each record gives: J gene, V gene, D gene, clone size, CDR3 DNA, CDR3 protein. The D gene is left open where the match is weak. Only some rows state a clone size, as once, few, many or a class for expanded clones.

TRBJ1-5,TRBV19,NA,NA,TGTGCCAGTAAGGACGGGATCCAGCCCCAGCATTTT,CASKDGIQPQHF
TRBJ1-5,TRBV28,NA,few,TGTGCCAGCAGGAGACCGGGACAGCCCCAGCATTTT,CASRRPGQPQHF
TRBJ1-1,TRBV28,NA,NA,TGTGCCAGCAGTTCACCCGGGGGAGCTAACACTGAAGCTTTCTTT,CASSSPGGANTEAFF
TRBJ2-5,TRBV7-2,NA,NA,TGTGCCAGCAGCTTAGGGGGGGTGGCAGGTTACCAAGAGACCCAGTACTTC,CASSLGGVAGYQETQYF
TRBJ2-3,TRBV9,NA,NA,TGTGCCAGCAGCGTAGCGACAGTTGGGGCAGATACGCAGTATTTT,CASSVATVGADTQYF
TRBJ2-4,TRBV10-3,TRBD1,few,TGTGCCATCAGTCAGGGGGCTATAGCCAAAAACATTCAGTACTTC,CAISQGAIAKNIQYF
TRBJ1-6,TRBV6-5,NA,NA,TGTGCCAGCAGGCTTTCTATCTATAATTCACCCCTCCACTTT,CASRLSIYNSPLHF
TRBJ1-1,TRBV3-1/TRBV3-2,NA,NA,TGTGCCAGCAGCCAAGGGGGCTGGGCTTTCTTT,CASSQGGWAFF
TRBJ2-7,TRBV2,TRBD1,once,TGTGCCAGCACTCGGGACAGGGGGACTATCATCGGCGAGCAGTACTTC,CASTRDRGTIIGEQYF
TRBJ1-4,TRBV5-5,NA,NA,TGTGCCAGCAGCTTGGCAGGGATTAATGAAAAACTGTTTTTT,CASSLAGINEKLFF
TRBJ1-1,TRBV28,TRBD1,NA,TGTGCCAGCAGTTTATTTCCAGGGGGTCCCGGCCACACTGAAGCTTTCTTT,CASSLFPGGPGHTEAFF
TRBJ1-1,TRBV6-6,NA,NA,TGTGCCAGCAGTTCAGCTCCAGGGGTCATGAACACTGAAGCTTTCTTT,CASSSAPGVMNTEAFF
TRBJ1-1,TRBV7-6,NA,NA,TGTGCCAGCAGCTTGGATATTAAGGGACACGGGAACACTGAAGCTTTCTTT,CASSLDIKGHGNTEAFF
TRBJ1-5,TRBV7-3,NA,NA,TGTGCCAGCGATAAGATGACTGGCAATCAGCCCCAGCATTTT,CASDKMTGNQPQHF
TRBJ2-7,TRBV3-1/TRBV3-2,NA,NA,TGTGCCAGCAGCCGCACACGTTACGAGCAGTACTTC,CASSRTRYEQYF
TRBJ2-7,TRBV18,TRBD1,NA,TGTGCCAGCTCAACCGGACAGGGGGTCTACGAGCAGTACTTC,CASSTGQGVYEQYF
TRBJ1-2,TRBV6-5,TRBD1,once,TGTGCCAGCAGTTACTCGATTGCGGGACAGTCCTATGGCTACACCTTC,CASSYSIAGQSYGYTF
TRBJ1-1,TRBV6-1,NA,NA,TGTGCCAGCAGTGAAGCGCTTCAGGGGCGAGCTTTCTTT,CASSEALQGRAFF
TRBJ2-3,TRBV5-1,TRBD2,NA,TGCGCCAGCAGCTTGGGGACTAGCGCGAACACAGATACGCAGTATTTT,CASSLGTSANTDTQYF
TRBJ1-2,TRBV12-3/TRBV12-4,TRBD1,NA,TGTGCCAGCAGGGAACAGGGGGAGAATGGCTACACCTTC,CASREQGENGYTF
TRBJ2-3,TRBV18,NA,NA,TGTGCCAGCTCACCACCAGGGAGTCGGACAGATACGCAGTATTTT,CASSPPGSRTDTQYF
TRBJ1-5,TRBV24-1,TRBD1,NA,TGTGCCACCAGTGACCGCCGCGACAGGGCCAGCAATCAGCCCCAGCATTTT,CATSDRRDRASNQPQHF
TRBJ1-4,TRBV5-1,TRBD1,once,TGCGCCAGCAGCCAGACAGGGCGAACTAATGAAAAACTGTTTTTT,CASSQTGRTNEKLFF
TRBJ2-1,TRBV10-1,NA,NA,TGCGCCAGCAGTGAGAGGCCAGGCTCCTACAATGAGCAGTTCTTC,CASSERPGSYNEQFF
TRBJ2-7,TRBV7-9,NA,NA,TGTGCCAGCAGCTCTCTTAACTACGAGCAGTACTTC,CASSSLNYEQYF
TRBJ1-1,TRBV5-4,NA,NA,TGTGCCAGCAGCTTAGGGGGGGGAAGGACTGAAGCTTTCTTT,CASSLGGGRTEAFF
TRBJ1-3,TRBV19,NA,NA,TGTGCCAGTAGTCCCATCAGGGTCTCCGGAAACACCATATATTTT,CASSPIRVSGNTIYF
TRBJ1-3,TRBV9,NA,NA,TGTGCCAGCAGCGAAGGGCGGGGGGCTGGAAACACCATATATTTT,CASSEGRGAGNTIYF
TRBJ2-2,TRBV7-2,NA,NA,TGTGCCAGCAGCTTAGCCCCCAGGAACACCGGGGAGCTGTTTTTT,CASSLAPRNTGELFF
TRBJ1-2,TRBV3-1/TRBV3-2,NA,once,TGTGCCAGCAGCCAGTTGAAGGGGGTGAGCGGCTACACCTTC,CASSQLKGVSGYTF
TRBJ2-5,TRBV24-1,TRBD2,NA,TGTGCCACCAGTGAAGCGGGGTCGGGAGAGACCCAGTACTTC,CATSEAGSGETQYF
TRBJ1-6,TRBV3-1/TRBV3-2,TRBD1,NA,TGTGCCAGCAGCCAAGAAAGGTCAGGGGGCAACCCATTCTCCTATAATTCACCCCTCCACTTT,CASSQERSGGNPFSYNSPLHF
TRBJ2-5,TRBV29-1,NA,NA,TGCAGCGTTGAAGGCAGACAAGAGACCCAGTACTTC,CSVEGRQETQYF
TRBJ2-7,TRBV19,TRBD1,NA,TGTGCCAGTAGTATACCGGGACAGGGGCACTACGAGCAGTACTTC,CASSIPGQGHYEQYF
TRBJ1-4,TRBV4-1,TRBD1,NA,TGCGCCAGCAGCCAAGAGTCGGGGCAGGGGGCTCGGTATGAAAAACTGTTTTTT,CASSQESGQGARYEKLFF
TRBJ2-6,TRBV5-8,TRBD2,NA,TGTGCCAGCAGCTTGACTAGCGGGGGAACCGGGGCCAACGTCCTGACTTTC,CASSLTSGGTGANVLTF
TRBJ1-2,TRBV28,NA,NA,TGTGCCAGCAGTTTAGGGCAAGGTGGCTACACCTTC,CASSLGQGGYTF
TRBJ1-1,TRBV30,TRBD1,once,TGTGCCTGGGCGAACAGGGGAAACACTGAAGCTTTCTTT,CAWANRGNTEAFF
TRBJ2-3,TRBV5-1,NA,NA,TGCGCCAGCAGCTTGGAAGTTTTCCCAGTCAGGCGACGTTTCTCTGGCACAGATACGCAGTATTTT,CASSLEVFPVRRRFSGTDTQYF
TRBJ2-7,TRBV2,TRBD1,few,TGTGCCAGCGGGGAGGACAGGGTCCACGAGCAGTACTTC,CASGEDRVHEQYF